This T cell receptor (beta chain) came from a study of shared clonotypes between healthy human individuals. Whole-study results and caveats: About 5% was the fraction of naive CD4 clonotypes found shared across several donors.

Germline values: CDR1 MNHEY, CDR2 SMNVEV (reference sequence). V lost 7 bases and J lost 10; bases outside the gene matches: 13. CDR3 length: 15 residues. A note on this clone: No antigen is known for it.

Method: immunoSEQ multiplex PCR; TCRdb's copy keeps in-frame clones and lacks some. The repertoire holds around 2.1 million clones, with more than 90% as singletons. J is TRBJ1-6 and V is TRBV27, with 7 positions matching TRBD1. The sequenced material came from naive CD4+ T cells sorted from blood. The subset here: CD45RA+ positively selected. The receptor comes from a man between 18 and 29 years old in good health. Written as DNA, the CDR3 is TGTGCCAGCACCCCTCAAGGGCAGGGGGTCTCACCCCTCCACTTT. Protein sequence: CASTPQGQGVSPLHF.